Listed here are 12 T cell receptor beta chains from one sample, sequenced in a study of CXCR3 chemokines and chemotherapy response in bladder cancer. From the PCR reads, TCRdb called clonotypes with MiXCR, one entry per CDR3 protein. This table holds 2,500 to 3,500 distinct CDR3 sequences, around a tenth found once. Sampling took place from a patient whose treatment included neoadjuvant chemotherapy. These receptors all come from a human donor with bladder cancer that responded to neoadjuvant chemotherapy.

In its sample, this clonotype is medium-sized (0.01 to 0.1%). The rearrangement uses TRBV6-5 and TRBJ2-6; TRBD1 is a possible D gene (6 bases). The CDR3 sequence is 17 residues long. V lost 2 bases and J 0 bases, leaving 11 bases between the germline ends. Looked up from germline, CDR1 is MNHEY and CDR2 is SVGAGI. The CDR3 sequence is CASSYSLRGSGANVLTF. For the CDR3, the DNA is TGTGCCAGCAGTTACAGCCTCAGGGGCTCTGGGGCCAACGTCCTGACTTTC.

This chain connects TRBV2 to TRBJ2-5; TRBD2 aligns across 7 bases. The CDR3 length is 13 residues. CDR1 is SNHLY, CDR2 FYNNEI, per germline. Trimming removed 4 bases from V and 7 bases from J; junction bases left unmatched: 6. CDR3 DNA: TGTGCCAGCAGTGTTGCAGGGAGGGTGACCCAGTACTTC. Translation: CASSVAGRVTQYF.

This clonotype occurred many times. The chain combines TRBV28 with TRBJ1-5; a weak D match, TRBD1 (6 bases). Trimming removed 4 bases at V and 9 bases at J, with 19 bases between. CDR1 and CDR2 from the germline V gene are MDHEN and SYDVKM. The CDR3 totals 15 residues. This CDR3 is CASSWGRRYESPQHF. The DNA for the CDR3 is TGTGCCAGCAGTTGGGGGCGGAGATACGAATCGCCCCAGCATTTT. Together with reference TRBV28 and TRBJ1-5, the CDR3 gives the full variable domain: DVKVTQSSRYLVKRTGEKVFLECVQDMDHENMFWYRQDPGLGLRLIYFSYDVKMKEKGDIPEGYSVSREKKERFSLILESASTNQTSMYLCASSWGRRYESPQHFGDGTRLSIL.

A single count supports this clonotype. The rearrangement joins TRBV15 to TRBJ2-6, with D hard to call. Germline values: CDR1 LNHNV, CDR2 YYDKDF (reference sequence). V was cut by 1 base and J by 4 bases, with 5 bases left in between. The CDR3 spans 14 residues. CDR3 coding DNA: TGTGCCACCAGCAGAGGTGCCGGGGCCAACGTCCTGACTTTC. Protein sequence: CATSRGAGANVLTF.

This clonotype was recorded many times. The V call is TRBV7-2, the J call TRBJ2-4; D unresolved. V was trimmed by 1 base and J by 0 bases, leaving 10 bases between them. The CDR3 has 16 amino acids. Germline CDR1 reads SGHTA; CDR2 reads FQGNSA. Here the CDR3 reads CASSLVTTIAKNIQYF. CDR3 bases: TGTGCCAGCAGCTTAGTTACAACTATAGCCAAAAACATTCAGTACTTC.

In its sample, this clonotype was seen many times. The chain joins TRBV4-3 to TRBJ2-1; D gene uncertain. This CDR3 comprises 15 residues. Trimming removed 0 bases from V and 3 bases from J, with 9 bases in between. Germline loops: CDR1 LGHNA, CDR2 YSLEER. The CDR3 DNA reads TGCGCCAGCAGCCAAGACGGCGGCTACTACAATGAGCAGTTCTTC. The encoded protein is CASSQDGGYYNEQFF.

By share, this clonotype counts as medium-sized. The chain uses TRBV19 and TRBJ1-5; 11 bases fit TRBD1. After removal of 7 bases from V and 6 bases from J, the junction contained 8 bases not matched to a gene. The CDR3 runs 15 residues. Per germline, CDR1 LNHDA and CDR2 SQIVND (reference sequence). CDR3 in DNA: TGTGCCAGTACCTACGGACAGGGGGCAAGTCAGCCCCAGCATTTT. Amino acid sequence: CASTYGQGASQPQHF.

About this clonotype: This likely came from a read error, as a far larger clone is one base away. J is TRBJ1-5 and V is TRBV6-5; no clear D. This CDR3 contains 14 residues. CDR1 and CDR2 from the germline V gene are MNHEY and SVGAGI. CDR3 coding DNA: TGTGCCAGCAGTATATCTCCCCAACTCCAGCCCCCGCATTTT. Protein product: CASSISPQLQPPHF.

Ten or more counts support this clonotype. The chain is built from TRBV6-2 or TRBV6-3 and TRBJ2-5; no clear D gene. CDR1 MNHEY and CDR2 SVGEGT come from the germline V gene. CDR3 length equals 13 residues. V lost 5 bases to trimming and J lost 5 bases, with 12 bases between them. The CDR3 spells CASSSLPRETQYF. Written as DNA, the CDR3 is TGTGCCAGCAGTAGCCTACCCCGGGAGACCCAGTACTTC.

This clonotype turned up a few times. The genes are TRBV6-5 and TRBJ2-2, with D perhaps TRBD1 (5 bases). There are 13 residues in the CDR3. The germline CDR1 and CDR2 sequences are MNHEY and SVGAGI. CDR3 region: CVIRAANTGELFF. Written as DNA, the CDR3 is TGTGTAATCAGGGCCGCGAACACCGGGGAGCTGTTTTTT.

This clonotype is medium-sized by share. The V call is TRBV5-4, the J call TRBJ1-2, with 7 bases that match TRBD1. Germline V gene data show CDR1 as SGHNT and CDR2 as YYREEE (reference sequence). V shed 2 bases and J 4 bases; nucleotides not matched to a gene: 5. The CDR3 sequence is 14 residues long. DNA of the CDR3: TGTGCCAGCAGCTTATTATCAGGGGGCTATGGCTACACCTTC. It encodes CASSLLSGGYGYTF.

This clonotype was found a few times. The rearrangement joins TRBV7-2 to TRBJ2-7, with TRBD1 identical over 10 bases. This CDR3 is built from 16 residues. The germline V gene encodes CDR1 SGHTA and CDR2 FQGNSA. V lost 2 bases to trimming and J lost 1 base; unmatched junction nucleotides: 5. In DNA form, the CDR3 reads TGTGCCAGCAGCTTAACCGGGACAGGGGTATCCTACGAGCAGTACTTC. This translates into CASSLTGTGVSYEQYF. The full variable domain, rest sourced from reference TRBV7-2 and TRBJ2-7, is GAGVSQSPSNKVTEKGKDVELRCDPISGHTALYWYRQSLGQGLEFLIYFQGNSAPDKSGLPSDRFSAERTGGSVSTLTIQRTQQEDSAVYLCASSLTGTGVSYEQYFGPGTRLTVT.